The rows below give T cell receptor beta chains drawn from one sample of a study of molecular identifiers for immune sequencing clone quantification. TCRdb re-derived calls from the PCR reads in MiXCR, one entry per CDR3 protein. The sample includes approximately 550,000 distinct CDR3 sequences, 20% to 25% of them seen just once. Specimen: naive CD8+ T cells from blood, with Jurkat cell RNA spiked in. These receptors came from a human donor in good health. Some libraries in this study had Jurkat cell RNA spiked in. The CDR3 runs from the conserved cysteine through the conserved F or W. The D gene is left open where the match is weak. Size values are once, few and many counts, or a class for expanded clones, and some rows have none.

D gene: TRBD1
clone size: many
V gene: TRBV7-8
J gene: TRBJ2-3
CDR3 DNA: TGTGCCAGCAGCCTGTGGACAGGAAGCACAGATACGCAGTATTTT
CDR3 protein: CASSLWTGSTDTQYF

D gene: NA
clone size: once
V gene: TRBV20-1
J gene: TRBJ2-3
CDR3 DNA: TGCAGTGCTAGAGATTTAGTTATAGATACGCAGTATTTT
CDR3 protein: CSARDLVIDTQYF

D gene: NA
clone size: NA
V gene: TRBV6-1
J gene: TRBJ2-1
CDR3 DNA: TGTGCCAGCAGTGAATACCCCTTGGCCGAGGCCACCTACAATGAGCAGTTCTTC
CDR3 protein: CASSEYPLAEATYNEQFF

D gene: NA
clone size: few
V gene: TRBV7-9
J gene: TRBJ1-2
CDR3 DNA: TGTGCCAGCAGCCGCCGACCCTATGGCTACACCTTC
CDR3 protein: CASSRRPYGYTF

D gene: NA
clone size: many
V gene: TRBV14
J gene: TRBJ1-1
CDR3 DNA: TGTGCCAGCAGCCAAGAAGTAGCAGTCTACACTGAAGCTTTCTTT
CDR3 protein: CASSQEVAVYTEAFF

D gene: TRBD1
clone size: few
V gene: TRBV15
J gene: TRBJ2-5
CDR3 DNA: TGTGCCACCAGCAGAACGGACAGGGTAGAGACCCAGTACTTC
CDR3 protein: CATSRTDRVETQYF

D gene: TRBD2
clone size: many
V gene: TRBV5-1
J gene: TRBJ2-7
CDR3 DNA: TGCGCCAGCAGCTCCTACGAACTAGCGGGAGCCTACGAGCAGTACTTC
CDR3 protein: CASSSYELAGAYEQYF

D gene: TRBD2
clone size: many
V gene: TRBV9
J gene: TRBJ2-2
CDR3 DNA: TGTGCCAGCACCCACCCGGCTAGCGGCTCTGATAAGAACACCGGGGAGCTGTTTTTT
CDR3 protein: CASTHPASGSDKNTGELFF

D gene: TRBD1
clone size: many
V gene: TRBV28
J gene: TRBJ1-5
CDR3 DNA: TGTGCCAGCAGTAAAATCACAGGGGTGGTCAGCAATCAGCCCCAGCATTTT
CDR3 protein: CASSKITGVVSNQPQHF

D gene: NA
clone size: many
V gene: TRBV9
J gene: TRBJ1-4
CDR3 DNA: TGTGCCAGCAGCGTAGGGGGGTCAACTAATGAAAAACTGTTTTTT
CDR3 protein: CASSVGGSTNEKLFF

D gene: NA
clone size: NA
V gene: TRBV6-5
J gene: TRBJ2-7
CDR3 DNA: TGTGCCAGCAGTTCCCCCGGGGGCTACGGGCAGTACTTC
CDR3 protein: CASSSPGGYGQYF

D gene: NA
clone size: NA
V gene: TRBV5-6
J gene: TRBJ2-3
CDR3 DNA: TGTGCCAGCAGCTCCGACAACCCCACAGATACGCAGTATTTT
CDR3 protein: CASSSDNPTDTQYF

D gene: TRBD1
clone size: NA
V gene: TRBV12-3/TRBV12-4
J gene: TRBJ2-7
CDR3 DNA: TGTGCCAGCAGTTTCGGGGGTCGACAGGGGCTGGGGGAGCAGTACTTC
CDR3 protein: CASSFGGRQGLGEQYF

D gene: NA
clone size: many
V gene: TRBV29-1
J gene: TRBJ1-1
CDR3 DNA: TGCAGCGTTGAGGCGGAGGGGGGCTTGGCTGAAGCTTTCTTT
CDR3 protein: CSVEAEGGLAEAFF

D gene: NA
clone size: once
V gene: TRBV20-1
J gene: TRBJ2-5
CDR3 DNA: TGCAGTGCTAGACGGCCCTCAGGGACCCAGTACTTC
CDR3 protein: CSARRPSGTQYF

D gene: NA
clone size: many
V gene: TRBV27
J gene: TRBJ2-3
CDR3 DNA: TGTGCCAGCAGTTTTAAGATAGCGGCAAGCACGCAGTATTTT
CDR3 protein: CASSFKIAASTQYF

D gene: NA
clone size: few
V gene: TRBV5-1
J gene: TRBJ2-5
CDR3 DNA: TGCGCCAGCTTTGATTATGAAGCGACAGGCGAGGCCGTAAGGCGAGAGACCCAGTACTTC
CDR3 protein: CASFDYEATGEAVRRETQYF

D gene: NA
clone size: NA
V gene: TRBV6-2/TRBV6-3
J gene: TRBJ2-7
CDR3 DNA: TGTGCCACCACCTGGCAGGAGAACCTCTACGAGCAGTACTTC
CDR3 protein: CATTWQENLYEQYF

D gene: NA
clone size: many
V gene: TRBV5-5
J gene: TRBJ1-5
CDR3 DNA: TGTGCCAGCAGCCTGGCTATTGGGAATCAGCCCCAGCATTTT
CDR3 protein: CASSLAIGNQPQHF

D gene: NA
clone size: many
V gene: TRBV5-1
J gene: TRBJ1-1
CDR3 DNA: TGCGCCAGCAGCCGGACAGAAGGACACGAAGCTTTCTTT
CDR3 protein: CASSRTEGHEAFF

D gene: NA
clone size: NA
V gene: TRBV3-2
J gene: TRBJ1-1
CDR3 DNA: TGTGCCAGCAGCCAAGTCTCAGGGAAGCCTGAAGTTTTCTTT
CDR3 protein: CASSQVSGKPEVFF

D gene: NA
clone size: NA
V gene: TRBV12-3/TRBV12-4
J gene: TRBJ1-5
CDR3 DNA: TGTGCCAGCAGTTTAGGTGGGGTTCGGCTTTATAGCAATCAGCCCCAGCATTTT
CDR3 protein: CASSLGGVRLYSNQPQHF

D gene: NA
clone size: NA
V gene: TRBV11-2
J gene: TRBJ2-3
CDR3 DNA: TGTGCCAGCAGTCCAGGGTTCGGGCCAGATACGCAGTATTTT
CDR3 protein: CASSPGFGPDTQYF

D gene: TRBD1
clone size: few
V gene: TRBV6-2/TRBV6-3
J gene: TRBJ1-6
CDR3 DNA: TGTGCCAGCAGTTATCAGGGGGCAAGATCACCCCTCCACTTT
CDR3 protein: CASSYQGARSPLHF

D gene: TRBD1
clone size: many
V gene: TRBV4-1
J gene: TRBJ1-1
CDR3 DNA: TGCGCCAGCAGGCGGGACAGGGACTACACTGAAGCTTTCTTT
CDR3 protein: CASRRDRDYTEAFF

D gene: NA
clone size: NA
V gene: TRBV20-1
J gene: TRBJ2-3
CDR3 DNA: TGCAGTGCATTTGCGGACAGAGATATCACAGATACGCAGTATTTT
CDR3 protein: CSAFADRDITDTQYF

D gene: NA
clone size: NA
V gene: TRBV20-1
J gene: TRBJ2-7
CDR3 DNA: TGCAGTGCTAGATCCAGCAGGGGACCAACCTACGAGCAGTACTTC
CDR3 protein: CSARSSRGPTYEQYF

D gene: NA
clone size: NA
V gene: TRBV28
J gene: TRBJ2-7
CDR3 DNA: TGTGCCAGCAGTTTGTCAGGGACGTCCTACGAGCAGTACTTC
CDR3 protein: CASSLSGTSYEQYF

D gene: TRBD2
clone size: many
V gene: TRBV7-9
J gene: TRBJ2-3
CDR3 DNA: TGTGCCAGCAGCTTACGACGGGGGGACGGCACAGATACGCAGTATTTT
CDR3 protein: CASSLRRGDGTDTQYF

D gene: NA
clone size: many
V gene: TRBV7-9
J gene: TRBJ2-2
CDR3 DNA: TGTGCCACCAAGACCGCAACAGAAAAGGCCCGGGGTCTGTTTTTT
CDR3 protein: CATKTATEKARGLFF

D gene: TRBD2
clone size: few
V gene: TRBV27
J gene: TRBJ2-3
CDR3 DNA: TGTGCCAGCAGTTTAGGGCTAGCGGGAGGGGGGACTCAAGATACGCAGTATTTT
CDR3 protein: CASSLGLAGGGTQDTQYF

D gene: TRBD2
clone size: many
V gene: TRBV11-2
J gene: TRBJ2-3
CDR3 DNA: TGTGCCAGCAGAGATACTAGCGAGATGGTCACAGATACGCAGTATTTT
CDR3 protein: CASRDTSEMVTDTQYF

D gene: NA
clone size: few
V gene: TRBV9
J gene: TRBJ2-7
CDR3 DNA: TGTGCCAGCAGCGTAGACGGCAGGGCAACCCACGAGCAGTACTTC
CDR3 protein: CASSVDGRATHEQYF

D gene: NA
clone size: many
V gene: TRBV12-3/TRBV12-4
J gene: TRBJ1-4
CDR3 DNA: TGTGCCAGCAGTTTATTTTACAGAAAGCCGGAGGGGACGCGAACTAATGAAAAACTGTTTTTT
CDR3 protein: CASSLFYRKPEGTRTNEKLFF

D gene: NA
clone size: many
V gene: TRBV2
J gene: TRBJ2-7
CDR3 DNA: TGTGCCAGCAGTGACCGTGGGTCGCCCTACGAGCAGTACTTC
CDR3 protein: CASSDRGSPYEQYF

D gene: NA
clone size: NA
V gene: TRBV14
J gene: TRBJ2-4
CDR3 DNA: TGTGCCAGCAGCCAACAGGGATCCAAAAACATTCAGTACTTC
CDR3 protein: CASSQQGSKNIQYF

D gene: NA
clone size: many
V gene: TRBV5-1
J gene: TRBJ2-2
CDR3 DNA: TGCGCCGGGGGCGACCATAACACCGGGGAGCTGTTTTTT
CDR3 protein: CAGGDHNTGELFF

D gene: NA
clone size: NA
V gene: TRBV7-2
J gene: TRBJ1-6
CDR3 DNA: TGTGCCAGCAGCTTAGCGGGCGGCTCCTATAATTCACCCCTCCACTTT
CDR3 protein: CASSLAGGSYNSPLHF

D gene: NA
clone size: NA
V gene: TRBV27
J gene: TRBJ2-2
CDR3 DNA: TGTGCCAGCAGTTTATCGCCCCCCCAGGGCTTTAACACCGGGGAGCTGTTTTTT
CDR3 protein: CASSLSPPQGFNTGELFF

D gene: NA
clone size: many
V gene: TRBV7-6
J gene: TRBJ1-4
CDR3 DNA: TGTGCCAGCAGCCCCTACTTTTCGGAGAGGGAAAAACTGTTTTTT
CDR3 protein: CASSPYFSEREKLFF

D gene: TRBD1
clone size: few
V gene: TRBV7-9
J gene: TRBJ2-5
CDR3 DNA: TGTGCCAGCAGCTTCCCGGGACAGAGCCAAGAGACCCAGTACTTC
CDR3 protein: CASSFPGQSQETQYF

D gene: TRBD2
clone size: few
V gene: TRBV4-2
J gene: TRBJ2-1
CDR3 DNA: TGTGCCAACAGCCAAGAAAGCGGGAGGGCCTACAATGAGCAGTTCTTC
CDR3 protein: CANSQESGRAYNEQFF

D gene: TRBD1
clone size: many
V gene: TRBV4-1
J gene: TRBJ1-1
CDR3 DNA: TGCGCCAGCAGCTTGCGACAGGGAGGAGGAACTGAAGCTTTCTTT
CDR3 protein: CASSLRQGGGTEAFF

D gene: NA
clone size: many
V gene: TRBV5-1
J gene: TRBJ2-5
CDR3 DNA: TGCGCCAGCAGCTTGAGATCCTGGCAGAACCAAGAGACCCAGTACTTC
CDR3 protein: CASSLRSWQNQETQYF

D gene: NA
clone size: many
V gene: TRBV6-2/TRBV6-3
J gene: TRBJ1-1
CDR3 DNA: TGTGCCAGCAGTTATGGGAAGGCGAGACTTTCTTGGCCAAACACTGAAGCTTTCTTT
CDR3 protein: CASSYGKARLSWPNTEAFF

D gene: NA
clone size: many
V gene: TRBV11-2
J gene: TRBJ2-2
CDR3 DNA: TGTGCCAGCAGCTTACTAGGGACAAACACCGGGGAGCTGTTTTTT
CDR3 protein: CASSLLGTNTGELFF

D gene: NA
clone size: many
V gene: TRBV20-1
J gene: TRBJ2-7
CDR3 DNA: TGCAGTGCTAGAGATACCGGGCTGCCCTACGAGCAGTACTTC
CDR3 protein: CSARDTGLPYEQYF

D gene: TRBD1
clone size: NA
V gene: TRBV19
J gene: TRBJ1-4
CDR3 DNA: TGTGCCAGTAGTACCCCGGACAGGGGCGGTGAAAAACTGTTTTTT
CDR3 protein: CASSTPDRGGEKLFF

D gene: NA
clone size: many
V gene: TRBV4-3
J gene: TRBJ2-3
CDR3 DNA: TGCGCCAGCAGCCAAGTACTGGCGGGGGCCACAGATACGCAGTATTTT
CDR3 protein: CASSQVLAGATDTQYF

D gene: NA
clone size: many
V gene: TRBV7-9
J gene: TRBJ2-3
CDR3 DNA: TGTGCCAGCAGCCCACAGGGCCTCCGGGCAGATACGCAGTATTTT
CDR3 protein: CASSPQGLRADTQYF

D gene: NA
clone size: many
V gene: TRBV18
J gene: TRBJ2-3
CDR3 DNA: TGTGCCAGCTCACCCGGATGGGATAGCGTGACAGATACGCAGTATTTT
CDR3 protein: CASSPGWDSVTDTQYF

D gene: NA
clone size: NA
V gene: TRBV15
J gene: TRBJ1-1
CDR3 DNA: TGTGCCACCAGCAGAGATCAATTAGAGGGCGCTGAAGCTTTCTTT
CDR3 protein: CATSRDQLEGAEAFF